This note documents a single T cell receptor beta chain sequence. The entry originates in a study of blood T cell repertoires in COVID-19. The CDR3 covers 14 residues. V shed 3 bases and J 7 bases; nucleotides not matched to a gene: 9. Germline assignment: CDR1 LNHDA and CDR2 SQIVND (reference sequence). TCRdb's copy holds only in-frame clones and misses some; the assay was immunoSEQ multiplex PCR. The data show approximately 200,000 clones, less than 80% seen once. The chain employs TRBV19 and TRBJ2-7; 7 bases align to TRBD1. This receptor was obtained from a woman aged 50 to 65 with acute or convalescent COVID-19. Input material: peripheral blood. This CDR3 reads CASSMRGQAAEQYF. In nucleotides, the CDR3 is TGTGCCAGTAGTATGCGAGGACAGGCCGCTGAGCAGTACTTC. Full variable domain (missing parts from reference TRBV19 and TRBJ2-7): DGGITQSPKYLFRKEGQNVTLSCEQNLNHDAMYWYRQDPGQGLRLIYYSQIVNDFQKGDIAEGYSVSREKKESFPLTVTSAQKNPTAFYLCASSMRGQAAEQYFGPGTRLTVT.